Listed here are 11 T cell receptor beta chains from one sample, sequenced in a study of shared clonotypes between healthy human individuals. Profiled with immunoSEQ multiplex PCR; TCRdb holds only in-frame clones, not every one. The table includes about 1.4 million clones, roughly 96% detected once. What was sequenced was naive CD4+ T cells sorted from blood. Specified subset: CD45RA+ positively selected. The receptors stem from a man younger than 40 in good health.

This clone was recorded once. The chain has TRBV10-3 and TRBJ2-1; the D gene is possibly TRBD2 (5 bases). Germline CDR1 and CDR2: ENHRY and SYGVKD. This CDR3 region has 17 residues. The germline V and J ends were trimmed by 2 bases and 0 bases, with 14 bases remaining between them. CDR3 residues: CAISERGIQSSYNEQFF. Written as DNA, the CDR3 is TGTGCCATCAGTGAGAGAGGGATCCAGAGCTCCTACAATGAGCAGTTCTTC.

CDR3 DNA: TGTGCCATCGGGAACAGGGAAACATACGAGCAGTACTTC. Its protein product is CAIGNRETYEQYF. This chain uses TRBV10-3 with TRBJ2-7; possible D gene TRBD1, 6 bases. V was shortened by 8 bases and J by 4 bases, with 15 bases between the two germline ends. The CDR3 loop spans 13 amino acids. The V gene's germline CDR1 is ENHRY and CDR2 SYGVKD.

CDR3: CASSLIVGEQYF. CDR3 DNA sequence: TGTGCCAGCAGTTTAATCGTGGGAGAGCAGTACTTC. The genes are TRBV28 and TRBJ2-7; no definite D call. V dropped 2 bases and J dropped 7 bases, with 9 bases sitting between them. Germline CDR1 and CDR2: MDHEN and SYDVKM. This CDR3 spans 12 amino acids.

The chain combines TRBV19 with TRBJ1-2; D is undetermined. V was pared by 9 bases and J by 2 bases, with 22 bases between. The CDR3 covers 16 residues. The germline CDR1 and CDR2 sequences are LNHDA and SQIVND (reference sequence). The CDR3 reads CASAALAGRTNYGYTF. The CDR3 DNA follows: TGTGCCAGCGCCGCTTTGGCAGGCCGAACAAACTATGGCTACACCTTC.

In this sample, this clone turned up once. CDR3 DNA: TGTGCCAGCAGTTCGCGACAGGGAGGGAAAGAGACCCAGTACTTC. It yields the protein CASSSRQGGKETQYF. This chain connects TRBV6-6 to TRBJ2-5; perhaps D is TRBD1 or TRBD2 (7 bases each). The CDR3 consists of 15 residues. Trimming took 4 bases from V and 3 from J, leaving 15 bases between them. Germline loops: CDR1 MNHNY, CDR2 SVGAGI (reference sequence).

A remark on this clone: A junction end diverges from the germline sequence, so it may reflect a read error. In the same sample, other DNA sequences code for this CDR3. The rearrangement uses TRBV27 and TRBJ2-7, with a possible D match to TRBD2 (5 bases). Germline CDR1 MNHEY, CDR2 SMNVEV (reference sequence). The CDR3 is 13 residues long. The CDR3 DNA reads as TGTGCCAGCAGCCTCGCCCCTGACTACGAACAGTACTTC. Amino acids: CASSLAPDYEQYF.

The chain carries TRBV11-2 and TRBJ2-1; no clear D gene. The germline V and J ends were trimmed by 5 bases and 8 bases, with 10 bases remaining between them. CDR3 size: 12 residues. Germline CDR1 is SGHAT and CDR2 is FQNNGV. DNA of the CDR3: TGTGCCAGCAGCCCAAACAACGATGAGCAGTTCTTC. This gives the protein CASSPNNDEQFF. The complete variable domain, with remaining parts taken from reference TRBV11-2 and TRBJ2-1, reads EAGVAQSPRYKIIEKRQSVAFWCNPISGHATLYWYQQILGQGPKLLIQFQNNGVVDDSQLPKDRFSAERLKGVDSTLKIQPAKLEDSAVYLCASSPNNDEQFFGPGTRLTVL.

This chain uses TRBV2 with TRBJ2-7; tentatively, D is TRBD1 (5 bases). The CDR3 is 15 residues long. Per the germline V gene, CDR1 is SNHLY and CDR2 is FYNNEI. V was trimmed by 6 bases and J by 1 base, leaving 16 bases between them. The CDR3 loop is CASRQGKGRSYEQYF. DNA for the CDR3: TGTGCCAGCAGGCAGGGCAAGGGAAGGTCCTACGAGCAGTACTTC.

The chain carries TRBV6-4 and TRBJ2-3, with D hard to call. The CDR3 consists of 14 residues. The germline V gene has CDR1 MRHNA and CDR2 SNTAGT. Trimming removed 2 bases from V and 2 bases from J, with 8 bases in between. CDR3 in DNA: TGTGCCAGCAGTGACGTGGGGAACACAGATACGCAGTATTTT. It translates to CASSDVGNTDTQYF.

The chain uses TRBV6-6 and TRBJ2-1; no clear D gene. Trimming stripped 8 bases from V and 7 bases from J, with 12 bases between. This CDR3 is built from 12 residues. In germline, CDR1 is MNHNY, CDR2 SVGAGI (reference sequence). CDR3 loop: CASHLVQNEQFF. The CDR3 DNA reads TGTGCCAGCCATTTGGTCCAGAATGAGCAGTTCTTC.

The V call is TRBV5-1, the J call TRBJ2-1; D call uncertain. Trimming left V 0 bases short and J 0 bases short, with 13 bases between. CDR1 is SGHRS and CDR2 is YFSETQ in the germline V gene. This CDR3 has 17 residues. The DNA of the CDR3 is TGCGCCAGCAGCTTGGACTCTCCGGTAAGCTCCTACAATGAGCAGTTCTTC. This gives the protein CASSLDSPVSSYNEQFF.